These 30 T cell receptor beta chains were all obtained from the same sample, sequenced in a study of blood T cell repertoires in COVID-19. TCRdb's copy holds only in-frame clones and misses some; the assay was immunoSEQ multiplex PCR. The sample carries about 170,000 clones, around 80% recorded once. Sequencing was performed on peripheral blood. Receptors were obtained from a woman in her 70s with COVID-19, enrolled during active disease.

The rearrangement links TRBV9 to TRBJ2-3; possible D gene TRBD2, 5 bases. The V end was cut by 5 bases, the J end by 8 bases, with 12 bases between. Germline V gives CDR1 SGDLS, CDR2 YYNGEE. CDR3 length: 12 amino acids. The CDR3 reads CASRDFSGTQYF. DNA of the CDR3: TGTGCCAGCAGGGACTTCTCAGGTACGCAGTATTTT.

The chain is built from TRBV3-1 (or the pseudogene TRBV3-2) and TRBJ2-5, with D possibly TRBD1 on 6 matching bases. Germline lookup yields CDR1 LGHDT and CDR2 YNNKEL (reference sequence). This CDR3 has 14 residues. V was cut by 1 base and J by 4 bases, with 10 bases left in between. For the CDR3, the DNA is TGTGCCAGCAGCCAAGCCGTCAGGGGAGAGACCCAGTACTTC. Translating gives CASSQAVRGETQYF.

The rearrangement links TRBV11-2 to TRBJ2-1; D remains unclear. Trimming cost V 4 bases and J 4 bases, with 11 bases left between them. The CDR3 runs to 14 residues. Per the germline V gene, CDR1 is SGHAT and CDR2 is FQNNGV. The CDR3 region is CASSSRLVYNEQFF. CDR3 DNA: TGTGCCAGCAGCTCCCGACTGGTTTACAATGAGCAGTTCTTC.

The chain combines TRBV5-1 with TRBJ2-7, with D possibly matching TRBD2 (6 bases). The CDR3 spans 15 residues. Germline V gene sequence: CDR1 SGHRS, CDR2 YFSETQ. Trimming left V 5 bases short and J 2 bases short, with 17 bases between. CDR3 coding DNA: TGCGCCAGCAGACTAAACTCGGAGGGCACCTACGAGCAGTACGTC. This gives the protein CASRLNSEGTYEQYV.

The chain couples TRBV19 to TRBJ1-2, with no clear D. V was cut by 3 bases and J by 12 bases, with 17 bases left in between. Germline V CDR1 and CDR2: LNHDA, SQIVND (reference sequence). This CDR3 is 13 amino acids long. CDR3 sequence (DNA): TGTGCCAGTAGTATGGGCCAGGCATTAAGACACACCTTC. It is translated as CASSMGQALRHTF.

The gene calls are TRBV14 and TRBJ2-7; no definite D call. Germline-derived CDR1 and CDR2 are SGHDN and FVKESK. The length of the CDR3 is 15 residues. The V end lost 5 bases, the J end lost 0 bases, and 14 bases lay between the germline ends. This CDR3 reads CASSENPLSSYEQYF. DNA of the CDR3: TGTGCCAGCAGCGAAAACCCGCTCAGCTCCTACGAGCAGTACTTC. Combining the CDR3 with reference TRBV14 and TRBJ2-7 gives the whole variable domain EAGVTQFPSHSVIEKGQTVTLRCDPISGHDNLYWYRRVMGKEIKFLLHFVKESKQDESGMPNNRFLAERTGGTYSTLKVQPAELEDSGVYFCASSENPLSSYEQYFGPGTRLTVT.

The chain combines TRBV5-1 with TRBJ1-2; no reliable D call. Germline CDR1 SGHRS, CDR2 YFSETQ. CDR3 size: 13 residues. V was clipped by 2 bases and J by 8 bases, with 13 bases between them. The CDR3: CASSFNFGEGYTF. The CDR3 coding sequence is TGCGCCAGCAGCTTTAATTTCGGGGAGGGCTACACCTTC.

The chain has TRBV11-2 and TRBJ2-2, with 9 bases fitting TRBD1. The CDR3 spans 17 residues. Germline loops: CDR1 SGHAT, CDR2 FQNNGV. The V and J ends lost 4 bases and 5 bases, in that order; junction bases with no gene match: 11. The CDR3 region is CASSSYRGRGRTGELFF. The DNA for the CDR3 is TGTGCCAGCAGCTCTTACAGGGGGCGAGGAAGAACCGGGGAGCTGTTTTTT.

This clone occurred once. The chain joins TRBV6-1 to TRBJ2-2, with D unclear. Germline CDR1 reads MNHNS; CDR2 reads SASEGT. The CDR3 extends over 15 amino acids. V was cut by 0 bases and J by 3 bases, with 8 bases left in between. The CDR3 nucleotides are TGTGCCAGCAGTGAAGCTTGGCAGTACACCGGGGAGCTGTTTTTT. Its protein is CASSEAWQYTGELFF.

This clone was seen a handful of times. V and J are TRBV28 and TRBJ1-2; D not resolved. Germline assignment: CDR1 MDHEN and CDR2 SYDVKM. This CDR3 is built from 15 residues. V lost 7 bases and J 1 base, leaving 16 bases between the germline ends. The chain's CDR3 is CASTIPGSYNYGYTF. DNA for the CDR3: TGTGCCAGCACCATTCCGGGGTCCTATAACTATGGCTACACCTTC.

This clone was picked up one time. The genes are TRBV10-1 and TRBJ2-2; maybe TRBD2 (6 bases). Trimming removed 6 bases at V and 4 bases at J, with 12 bases between. This CDR3 contains 14 residues. Per the germline V gene, CDR1 is WNHNN and CDR2 is SYGVQD (reference sequence). In DNA, the CDR3 is TGCGCCAGCAGCCGAGGAGGGATCACCGGGGAGCTGTTTTTT. Translation gives CASSRGGITGELFF.

The chain recombines TRBV3-1 (or the pseudogene TRBV3-2) with TRBJ1-2; D is unresolved. V was clipped by 1 base and J by 0 bases, with 9 bases between them. The CDR3 totals 15 residues. CDR1 LGHDT and CDR2 YNNKEL come from the germline V gene (reference sequence). CDR3 sequence: CASSQGVVTNYGYTF. CDR3 nucleotides: TGTGCCAGCAGCCAAGGCGTGGTAACTAACTATGGCTACACCTTC.

This chain connects TRBV6-5 to TRBJ1-2; weak D call: TRBD1 (5 bases). CDR3 length: 15 amino acids. Trimming took 6 bases from V and 1 from J, leaving 15 bases between them. Germline V lookup: CDR1 MNHEY, CDR2 SVGAGI. This chain's CDR3 is CASRSTGGFNYGYTF. CDR3 nucleotide sequence: TGTGCCAGCAGGTCCACGGGGGGATTTAACTATGGCTACACCTTC.

The V and J genes are TRBV29-1 and TRBJ2-2; tentative D call: TRBD1 (6 bases). Trimming took off 3 bases at V and 4 bases at J, with 9 bases between the two ends. Germline CDR1 is SQVTM and CDR2 is ANQGSEA. The length of the CDR3 is 13 residues. CDR3 coding DNA: TGCAGCGTTGATTTCAGGGGCACCGGGGAGCTGTTTTTT. Translated, it gives CSVDFRGTGELFF.

The chain couples TRBV5-1 to TRBJ1-6; D is undetermined. Germline CDR1 SGHRS, CDR2 YFSETQ. The CDR3 is 15 residues long. With 0 bases removed from V and 8 bases from J, the gap between germline ends came to 12 bases. CDR3 residues: CASSLGALLHSPLHF. The CDR3 coding sequence is TGCGCCAGCAGCTTGGGAGCTTTGCTCCATTCACCCCTCCACTTT. The full variable domain, in which reference TRBV5-1 and TRBJ1-6 provide the parts outside the CDR3, is KAGVTQTPRYLIKTRGQQVTLSCSPISGHRSVSWYQQTPGQGLQFLFEYFSETQRNKGNFPGRFSGRQFSNSRSEMNVSTLELGDSALYLCASSLGALLHSPLHFGNGTRLTVT.

This clone was counted once. The rearrangement uses TRBV30 and TRBJ1-5, with D possibly matching TRBD1 (6 bases). V was shortened by 0 bases and J by 2 bases, with 11 bases between the two germline ends. CDR1 and CDR2 (germline): GTSNPN, SVGIG (reference sequence). The CDR3 length is 15 residues. The CDR3 region is CAWSVMSGGNQPQHF. The CDR3 DNA is TGTGCCTGGAGTGTAATGTCAGGGGGCAATCAGCCCCAGCATTTT.

The chain uses TRBV29-1 and TRBJ1-1; D perhaps matches TRBD1 (5 bases). V dropped 3 bases and J dropped 4 bases, with 21 bases sitting between them. CDR1 is SQVTM and CDR2 is ANQGSEA in the germline V gene. There are 16 residues in the CDR3. The CDR3 spells CSVDFLGGAVSTEAFF. CDR3 in DNA: TGCAGCGTTGACTTTCTCGGTGGGGCCGTGAGCACTGAAGCTTTCTTT.

The chain combines TRBV3-1 (or the pseudogene TRBV3-2) with TRBJ2-2; 12 nucleotides match TRBD2. This CDR3 is built from 18 residues. Germline lookup yields CDR1 LGHDT and CDR2 YNNKEL (reference sequence). V lost 4 bases to trimming and J lost 6 bases; unmatched junction nucleotides: 12. CDR3 nucleotides: TGTGCCAGCAGCCTCTGGGGATCTAGCGGGAGGGCTCCCGGGGAGCTGTTTTTT. Translated: CASSLWGSSGRAPGELFF.

The CDR3 region is CASSEARRGYIQYF. CDR3 bases: TGTGCCAGCAGTGAAGCCCGCCGGGGTTACATTCAGTACTTC. The genes are TRBV6-1 and TRBJ2-4; maybe TRBD2 (5 bases). This CDR3 contains 14 residues. Germline values: CDR1 MNHNS, CDR2 SASEGT. V gave up 0 bases and J gave up 8 bases, with 11 bases separating them.

This clone was seen a single time. J is TRBJ1-2 and V is TRBV3-1 (or the pseudogene TRBV3-2); 7 nucleotides line up with TRBD1. Trimming at V came to 4 bases and at J to 6 bases, leaving 8 bases not matched to a gene. Germline lookup yields CDR1 LGHDT and CDR2 YNNKEL (reference sequence). The CDR3 has 14 amino acids. The CDR3 coding sequence is TGTGCCAGCAGCCTTCGACAGGGCAGGAATGGCTACACCTTC. Residues: CASSLRQGRNGYTF.

This chain uses TRBV28 with TRBJ1-6; D not certain. In germline, CDR1 is MDHEN, CDR2 SYDVKM. CDR3 length equals 11 residues. Deletions cut 5 bases from V and 13 bases from J, with 9 bases between. This CDR3 reads CASSPRGPLHF. The CDR3 coding sequence is TGTGCCAGCAGTCCTCGCGGTCCCCTCCACTTT. The full variable domain, its missing parts supplied by reference TRBV28 and TRBJ1-6, is DVKVTQSSRYLVKRTGEKVFLECVQDMDHENMFWYRQDPGLGLRLIYFSYDVKMKEKGDIPEGYSVSREKKERFSLILESASTNQTSMYLCASSPRGPLHFGNGTRLTVT.

This clone has only a few counts. The chain has TRBV4-1 and TRBJ2-1; TRBD2 might be the D (5 bases). CDR1 MGHRA and CDR2 YSYEKL come from the germline V gene. CDR3 length: 12 residues. Trimming shortened V by 1 base and J by 10 bases, and 8 bases separated the two germline ends. CDR3 residues: CASSQAPGEQFF. DNA for the CDR3: TGCGCCAGCAGCCAAGCACCGGGAGAGCAGTTCTTC.

This clone was picked up one time. J is TRBJ1-3 and V is TRBV6-1; D might be TRBD1 (5 bases). Germline lookup yields CDR1 MNHNS and CDR2 SASEGT. With 2 bases removed from V and 0 bases from J, the gap between germline ends came to 14 bases. The CDR3 is 17 residues long. Written as DNA, the CDR3 is TGTGCCAGCAGTGAATTTGATGGGGGGAGCTCTGGAAACACCATATATTTT. Amino acids: CASSEFDGGSSGNTIYF.

The chain carries TRBV6-5 and TRBJ1-5; 7 bases are shared with TRBD1. This CDR3 comprises 13 residues. The germline V gene encodes CDR1 MNHEY and CDR2 SVGAGI. J was trimmed by 4 bases and V by 6 bases; bases with no gene match: 3. The DNA for the CDR3 is TGTGCCAGCAGCCGGGACAGAAATCAGCCCCAGCATTTT. It codes for CASSRDRNQPQHF.

This rearrangement joins TRBV5-4 to TRBJ2-2; 11 bases are a match to TRBD2. V shed 2 bases and J 5 bases; nucleotides not matched to a gene: 2. The CDR3 consists of 15 residues. Germline values: CDR1 SGHNT, CDR2 YYREEE (reference sequence). CDR3 residues: CASSFSGRATGELFF. In DNA, the CDR3 is TGTGCCAGCAGCTTTAGCGGGAGGGCGACCGGGGAGCTGTTTTTT.

This chain joins TRBV28 and TRBJ2-1; 7 bases are a match to TRBD1. The CDR3 contains 18 residues. Germline loops: CDR1 MDHEN, CDR2 SYDVKM. Losses at the gene ends were 1 base for V and 0 bases for J; bases not matched to a gene: 9. The CDR3 sequence is CASSLLPQAGGSYNEQFF. Written as DNA, the CDR3 is TGTGCCAGCAGTTTATTACCACAAGCAGGGGGCTCCTACAATGAGCAGTTCTTC.

This clone was observed a single time. V is TRBV7-3 and J is TRBJ2-3; no reliable D call. V lost 2 bases to trimming and J lost 0 bases, with 9 bases between them. This CDR3 region has 15 residues. The V gene's germline CDR1 is SGHTA and CDR2 FQGTGA. The CDR3 reads CASSLHRSSTDTQYF. CDR3 bases: TGTGCCAGCAGCTTACACCGGTCTAGCACAGATACGCAGTATTTT.

This sequence joins TRBV20-1 and TRBJ2-1; D not certain. Trimming shortened V by 6 bases and J by 10 bases, and 10 bases separated the two germline ends. In germline, CDR1 is DFQATT, CDR2 SNEGSKA (reference sequence). This CDR3 is built from 10 residues. This chain's CDR3 is CSAMRHEQFF. CDR3 nucleotides: TGCAGTGCGATGAGGCACGAGCAGTTCTTC.

V and J are TRBV28 and TRBJ2-3; TRBD2 agrees at 14 bases. Unmatched junction bases numbered 5, after V lost 5 bases and J lost 4 bases. The CDR3 is made up of 16 amino acids. Germline V lookup: CDR1 MDHEN, CDR2 SYDVKM. The CDR3 loop reads CASSPWGLAGADTQYF. The CDR3 bases are TGTGCCAGCAGTCCCTGGGGACTAGCGGGAGCAGATACGCAGTATTTT.

The table lists this clone with a count of one. The J gene is TRBJ1-2, the V gene TRBV28; D call uncertain. Per germline, CDR1 MDHEN and CDR2 SYDVKM. The CDR3 runs 16 residues. Trimming shortened V by 2 bases and J by 7 bases, and 20 bases separated the two germline ends. DNA for the CDR3: TGTGCCAGCAGTTTAAACTCTGGTGTGGTAACTGTTGGCTACACCTTC. It is translated as CASSLNSGVVTVGYTF.